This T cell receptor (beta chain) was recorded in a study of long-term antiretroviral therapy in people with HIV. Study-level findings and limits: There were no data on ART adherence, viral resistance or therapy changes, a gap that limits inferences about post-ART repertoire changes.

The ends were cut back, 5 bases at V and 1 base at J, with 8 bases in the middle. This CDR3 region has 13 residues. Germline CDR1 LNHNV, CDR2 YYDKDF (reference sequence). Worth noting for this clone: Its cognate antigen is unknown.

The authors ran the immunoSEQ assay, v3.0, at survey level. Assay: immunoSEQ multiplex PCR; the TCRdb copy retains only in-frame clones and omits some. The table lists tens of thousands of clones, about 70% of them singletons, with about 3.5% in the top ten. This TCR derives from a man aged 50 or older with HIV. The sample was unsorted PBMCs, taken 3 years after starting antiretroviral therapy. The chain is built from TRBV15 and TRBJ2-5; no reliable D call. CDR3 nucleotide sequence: TGTGCCACCAGCGGTCAACTCCAAGAGACCCAGTACTTC. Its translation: CATSGQLQETQYF.